This TCR beta chain was sequenced in a study of blood T cells in healthy people across ages (dated by TCRdb to between 2014 and 2017). With regard to the full study: In model experiments, roughly one uniquely barcoded TCR beta cDNA molecule per two T cells was captured by template switching. Using deep sequencing normalized with unique cDNA molecular identifiers, the study measured how TCR beta repertoire diversity changes with age. The donors were divided into four age groups: young (average around 17 years), middle-aged (about 40), aged (approximately 62) and long-lived (roughly 82). To avoid experimental bias, donors of different ages were spread randomly across the sequencing lanes. Using the same blood draw, the study looked at two additional independent replicas of 1 million unique cDNA reads for two donors, one aged 18 to 30 and the other aged 80 or older. What the research found in general, with its limitations: The percentage of naive T cells measured by flow cytometry correlated strongly with observed TCR beta diversity. Because the CMV infection status of the donors was unknown, age-related changes in expanded clonotypes may potentially have been confounded. Total diversity estimates from one million sequenced T cells were considered lower bounds and underestimates. Compared with the aged group, more naive CD4+ T cells, fewer expanded clones and increased TCR diversity were shown by the long-lived group, suggesting age selection. Because profiling used bulk unsorted PBMCs, naive and antigen-experienced compartments could not be compared conclusively. As age increased, observed TCR beta diversity per million T cells dropped in a roughly linear way, and a significant reduction was already evident by age roughly 36.

The germline V gene (reference sequence) gives CDR1 as SEHNR and CDR2 as FQNEAQ. The CDR3 goes from the cysteine to the phenylalanine over 15 residues. Left in the record is the CDR3 DNA by itself, 45 bases read in frame from the first base. Trimming leaves V shorter by 4 bases and J shorter by 4 bases, with the junction holding 7 bases beyond the gene matches. The approximately 39 donors, aged about 6 to 95 years, were systemically healthy Caucasian individuals from Russia. Approximately 10 milliliters of peripheral blood were collected from each donor into EDTA-treated Vacutainer tubes. Ficoll-Paque density-gradient centrifugation was used to isolate PBMCs, with at least 6 million obtained per sample. Trizol reagent was used to extract total RNA from PBMCs, with at least 6 micrograms per sample. Naive CD45RAhigh/CD27high T cell percentages were measured by flow cytometry on a PBMC aliquot from every donor.

This clonotype has a single count. Its antigen remains undetermined. Per-base quality was not reported, and no clone a single base away is much larger than it. One read amounts to weak evidence. The protocol used for the library was 5' RACE. Sequencing used an Illumina HiSeq 2500. A second PCR of about 7 to 12 cycles was run with a J-beta primer mix and a sample-barcoded 5' primer. Each TCR beta cDNA molecule received a unique molecular identifier from a template-switch 5' adaptor carrying 12 random nucleotides. Each sample yielded at least 3 million CDR3-containing paired-end reads. All of the RNA was converted into first-strand cDNA using the Mint cDNA synthesis kit, with a TRBC-specific oligonucleotide serving as the primer. After uracil-DNA glycosylase treatment, a first 18-cycle PCR used universal primers M1SS and BC2_uni_R on all cDNA. The source study handled its data this way. For normalization, 1 million high-quality reads were randomly selected from each sample, with every read carrying a distinct molecular identifier. Instead of being binned into consensus sequences, reads with shared molecular identifiers were discarded. CDR3 identification, clonotype clustering and error correction used MiTCR with a Q25 quality threshold and the strictest error-elimination algorithm. Lower-bound total TCR beta diversity was estimated with a nonparametric unseen species model using Euler transformation. TCRdb trimmed public reads at Q25 via fastp, called clones via MiXCR and kept in-frame beta chains. Merged by CDR3 protein, the rows form single entries marked with the most common genes and DNA. The V and J calls reflect TCRdb's pipeline rather than the authors' work. The sample data list about 680,000 distinct CDR3 sequences, and about 52% of these were observed just once. Under 35% of the sample belongs to the ten largest clones.

This chain is built from TRBV7-9 and TRBJ2-3; 8 nucleotides in the junction match TRBD1. The receptor's source is a woman aged 55-69 years in good health. The sample was blood. The DNA sequence reads TGTGCCAGCAGCTCGGGACAGGTGACCGCAGATACGCAGTATTTT. Its product reads: CASSSGQVTADTQYF.